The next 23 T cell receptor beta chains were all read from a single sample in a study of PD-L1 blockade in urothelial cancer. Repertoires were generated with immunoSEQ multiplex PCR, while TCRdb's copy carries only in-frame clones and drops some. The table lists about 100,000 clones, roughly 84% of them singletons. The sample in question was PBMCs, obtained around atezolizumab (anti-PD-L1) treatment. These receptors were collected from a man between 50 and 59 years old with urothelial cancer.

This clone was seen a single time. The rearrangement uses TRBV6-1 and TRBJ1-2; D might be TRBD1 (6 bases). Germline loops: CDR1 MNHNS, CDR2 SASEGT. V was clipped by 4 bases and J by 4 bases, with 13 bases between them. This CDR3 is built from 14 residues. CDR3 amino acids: CASSVSRGFYGYTF. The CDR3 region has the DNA TGTGCCAGCAGTGTGAGCAGGGGCTTCTATGGCTACACCTTC.

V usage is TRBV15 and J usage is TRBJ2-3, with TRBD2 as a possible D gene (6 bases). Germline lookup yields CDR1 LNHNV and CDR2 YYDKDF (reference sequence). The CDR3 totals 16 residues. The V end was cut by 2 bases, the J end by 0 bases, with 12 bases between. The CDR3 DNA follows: TGTGCCACCAGCAGATTCGTAGCGGCTAGCACAGATACGCAGTATTTT. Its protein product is CATSRFVAASTDTQYF.

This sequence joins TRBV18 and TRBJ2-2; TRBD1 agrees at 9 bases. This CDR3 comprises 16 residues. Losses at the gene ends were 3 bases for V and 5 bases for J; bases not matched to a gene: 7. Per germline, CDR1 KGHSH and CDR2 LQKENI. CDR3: CASSPPGTGKTGELFF. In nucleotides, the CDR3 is TGTGCCAGCTCACCGCCCGGGACAGGGAAGACCGGGGAGCTGTTTTTT.

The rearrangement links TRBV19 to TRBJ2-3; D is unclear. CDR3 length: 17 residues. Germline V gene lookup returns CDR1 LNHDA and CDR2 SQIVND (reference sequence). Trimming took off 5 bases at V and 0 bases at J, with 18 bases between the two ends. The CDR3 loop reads CASSSSATVSSTDTQYF. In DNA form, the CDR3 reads TGTGCCAGTAGTTCATCGGCAACAGTCTCTAGCACAGATACGCAGTATTTT.

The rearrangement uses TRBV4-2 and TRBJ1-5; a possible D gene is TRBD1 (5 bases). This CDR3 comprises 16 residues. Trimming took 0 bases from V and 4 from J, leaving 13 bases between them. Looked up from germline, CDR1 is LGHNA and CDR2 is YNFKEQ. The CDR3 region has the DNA TGTGCCAGCAGCCAAGAGTCGTCAGGGCTGAATCAGCCCCAGCATTTT. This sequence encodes CASSQESSGLNQPQHF.

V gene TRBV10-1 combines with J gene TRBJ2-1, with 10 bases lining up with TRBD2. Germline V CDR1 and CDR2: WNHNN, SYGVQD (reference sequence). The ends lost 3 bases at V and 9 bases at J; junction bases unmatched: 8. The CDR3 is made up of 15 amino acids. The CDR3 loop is CASSDFGSSGSEQFF. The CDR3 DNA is TGCGCCAGCAGTGATTTCGGCTCTAGCGGGAGTGAGCAGTTCTTC.

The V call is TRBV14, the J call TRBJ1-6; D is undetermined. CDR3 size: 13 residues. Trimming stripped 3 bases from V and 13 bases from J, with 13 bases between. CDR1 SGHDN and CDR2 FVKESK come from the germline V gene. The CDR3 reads CASSQTGPGPLHF. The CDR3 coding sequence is TGTGCCAGCAGCCAGACCGGCCCCGGGCCCCTCCACTTT.

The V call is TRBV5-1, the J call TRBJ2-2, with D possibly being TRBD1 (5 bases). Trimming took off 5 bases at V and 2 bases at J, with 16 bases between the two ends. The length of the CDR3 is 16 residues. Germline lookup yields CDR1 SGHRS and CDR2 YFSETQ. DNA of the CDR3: TGCGCCAGCAGTCGAGGACAAGGCCTAAACACCGGGGAGCTGTTTTTT. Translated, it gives CASSRGQGLNTGELFF.

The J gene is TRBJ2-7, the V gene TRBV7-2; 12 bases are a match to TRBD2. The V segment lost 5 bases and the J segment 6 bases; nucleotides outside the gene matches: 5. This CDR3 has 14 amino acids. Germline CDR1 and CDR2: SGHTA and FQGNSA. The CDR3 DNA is TGTGCCAGCAGCCTGACTAGCGGGAGTTCCGAGCAGTACTTC. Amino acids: CASSLTSGSSEQYF.

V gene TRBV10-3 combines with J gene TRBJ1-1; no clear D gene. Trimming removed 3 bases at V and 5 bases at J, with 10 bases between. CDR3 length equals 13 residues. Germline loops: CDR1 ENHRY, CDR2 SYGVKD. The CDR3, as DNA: TGTGCCATCAGTGACCCCCTCGGGACTGAAGCTTTCTTT. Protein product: CAISDPLGTEAFF.

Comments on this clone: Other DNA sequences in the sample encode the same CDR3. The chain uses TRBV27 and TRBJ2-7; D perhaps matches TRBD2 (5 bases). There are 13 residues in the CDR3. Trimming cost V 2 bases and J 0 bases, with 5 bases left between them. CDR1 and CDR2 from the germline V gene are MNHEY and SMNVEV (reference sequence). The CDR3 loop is CASSLSGSYEQYF. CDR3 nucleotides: TGTGCCAGCAGTTTAAGCGGCTCCTACGAGCAGTACTTC.

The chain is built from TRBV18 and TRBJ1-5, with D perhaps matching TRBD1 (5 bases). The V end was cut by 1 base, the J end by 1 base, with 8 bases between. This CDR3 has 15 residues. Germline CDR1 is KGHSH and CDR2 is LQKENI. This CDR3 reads CASSPRGGSNQPQHF. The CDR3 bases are TGTGCCAGCTCACCACGGGGGGGGAGCAATCAGCCCCAGCATTTT.

This chain's CDR3 is CASKLSSYNSPLHF. The CDR3 DNA sequence: TGCGCCAGCAAACTGAGCTCCTATAATTCACCCCTCCACTTT. V and J are TRBV5-1 and TRBJ1-6; D gene unclear. Germline V CDR1 and CDR2: SGHRS, YFSETQ. This CDR3 has 14 amino acids. The ends were cut back, 6 bases at V and 0 bases at J, with 7 bases in the middle.

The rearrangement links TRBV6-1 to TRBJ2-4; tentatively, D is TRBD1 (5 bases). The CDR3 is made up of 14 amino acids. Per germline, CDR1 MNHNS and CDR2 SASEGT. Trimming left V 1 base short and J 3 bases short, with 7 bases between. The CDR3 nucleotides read TGTGCCAGCAGTGAAGGACAGATCAAAAACATTCAGTACTTC. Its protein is CASSEGQIKNIQYF.

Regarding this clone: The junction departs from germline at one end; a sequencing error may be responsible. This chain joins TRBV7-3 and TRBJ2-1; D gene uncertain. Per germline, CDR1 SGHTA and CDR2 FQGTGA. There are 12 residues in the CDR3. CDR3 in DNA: TGTGCCAGCAGCCCTAACTACGATGAGCAGTTCTTC. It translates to CASSPNYDEQFF.

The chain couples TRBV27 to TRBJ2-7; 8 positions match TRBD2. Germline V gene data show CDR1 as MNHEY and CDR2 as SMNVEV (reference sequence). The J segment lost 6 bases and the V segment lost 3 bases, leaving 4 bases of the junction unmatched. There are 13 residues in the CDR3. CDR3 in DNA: TGTGCCAGCAGTTTCGGGACTAGATTCGAGCAGTACTTC. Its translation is CASSFGTRFEQYF.

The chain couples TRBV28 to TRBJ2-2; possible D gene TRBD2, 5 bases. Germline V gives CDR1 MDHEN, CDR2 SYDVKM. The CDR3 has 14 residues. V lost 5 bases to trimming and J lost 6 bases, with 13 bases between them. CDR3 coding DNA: TGTGCCAGCAGTATTTTACGGGGAGCCGGGGAGCTGTTTTTT. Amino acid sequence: CASSILRGAGELFF.

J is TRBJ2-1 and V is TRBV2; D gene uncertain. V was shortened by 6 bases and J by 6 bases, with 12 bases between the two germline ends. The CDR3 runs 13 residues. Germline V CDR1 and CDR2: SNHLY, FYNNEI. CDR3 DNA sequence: TGTGCCAGCAGGACTCTAGTAGCCAATGAGCAGTTCTTC. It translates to CASRTLVANEQFF. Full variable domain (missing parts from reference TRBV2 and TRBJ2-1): EPEVTQTPSHQVTQMGQEVILRCVPISNHLYFYWYRQILGQKVEFLVSFYNNEISEKSEIFDDQFSVERPDGSNFTLKIRSTKLEDSAMYFCASRTLVANEQFFGPGTRLTVL.

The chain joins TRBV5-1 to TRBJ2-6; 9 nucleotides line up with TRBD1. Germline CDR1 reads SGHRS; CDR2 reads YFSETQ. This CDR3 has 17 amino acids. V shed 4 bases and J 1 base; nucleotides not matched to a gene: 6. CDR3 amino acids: CASSPRQGESGANVLTF. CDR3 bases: TGCGCCAGCAGCCCTAGACAGGGGGAATCTGGGGCCAACGTCCTGACTTTC.

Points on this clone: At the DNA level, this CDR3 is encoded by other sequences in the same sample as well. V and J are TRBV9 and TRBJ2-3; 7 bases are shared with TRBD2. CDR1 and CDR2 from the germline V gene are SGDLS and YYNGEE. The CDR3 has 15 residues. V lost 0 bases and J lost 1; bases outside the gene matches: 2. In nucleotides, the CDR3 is TGTGCCAGCAGCGTAGGTCTAGCGGGCACAGATACGCAGTATTTT. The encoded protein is CASSVGLAGTDTQYF.

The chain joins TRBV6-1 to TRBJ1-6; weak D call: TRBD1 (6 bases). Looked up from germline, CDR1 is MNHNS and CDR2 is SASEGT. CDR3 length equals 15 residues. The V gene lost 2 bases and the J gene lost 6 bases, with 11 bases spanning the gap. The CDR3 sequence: CASSERQGSNSPLHF. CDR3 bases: TGTGCCAGCAGTGAAAGGCAGGGGAGTAATTCACCCCTCCACTTT.

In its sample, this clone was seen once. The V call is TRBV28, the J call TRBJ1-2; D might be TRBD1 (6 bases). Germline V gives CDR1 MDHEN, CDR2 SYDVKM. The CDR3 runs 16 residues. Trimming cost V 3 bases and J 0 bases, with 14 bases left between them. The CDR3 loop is CASSFFGQNSNYGYTF. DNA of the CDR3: TGTGCCAGCAGTTTTTTCGGACAGAACTCTAACTATGGCTACACCTTC.

This chain's CDR3 is CASSPRTSGSHEQYF. The CDR3 DNA is TGTGCCAGCTCACCACGGACTAGCGGGAGCCACGAGCAGTACTTC. V and J are TRBV18 and TRBJ2-7, with 13 bases matching TRBD2. This CDR3 spans 15 amino acids. V dropped 1 base and J dropped 5; count of bases not matched to a gene: 2. Per the germline V gene, CDR1 is KGHSH and CDR2 is LQKENI.